The 27 T cell receptor beta chains below were found in one sample sequenced in a study of T-cell reconstitution after alpha-beta-depleted transplantation in children. Molecular barcoding with unique molecular identifiers was used for the TCRbeta library. One entry per CDR3 protein results from TCRdb running MiXCR on the PCR reads. Among hundreds of thousands of distinct CDR3 sequences, about 23% were seen once, and the ten largest hold over 12%. The starting material was PBMCs, mostly from graft donor cells, obtained 360 days after TCRalphabeta/CD19-depleted stem cell transplant. These receptors were obtained from a boy younger than two who had a stem cell transplant for acute myeloid leukemia, so the T cells may come from the graft donor.

Only a few counts were recorded for this clonotype. This rearrangement joins TRBV7-3 to TRBJ2-2, with D possibly being TRBD2 (6 bases). The CDR3 totals 15 residues. CDR1 and CDR2 from the germline V gene are SGHTA and FQGTGA. Between the trimmed V and J ends, which lost 3 bases and 2 bases, there was a span of 10 bases. The CDR3 protein is CASSLGLINTGELFF. CDR3 bases: TGTGCCAGCAGCTTGGGACTGATAAACACCGGGGAGCTGTTTTTT.

This clonotype was observed at least ten times. The chain combines TRBV5-6 with TRBJ2-7; 8 bases are shared with TRBD2. The CDR3 runs 16 residues. The germline CDR1 and CDR2 sequences are SGHDT and YYEEEE. V shed 4 bases and J 4 bases; nucleotides not matched to a gene: 13. CDR3 residues: CASSTWAGGKWYEQYF. CDR3 coding DNA: TGTGCCAGCAGCACCTGGGCGGGGGGAAAGTGGTACGAGCAGTACTTC. Full variable domain (outside the CDR3, taken from reference TRBV5-6 and TRBJ2-7): DAGVTQSPTHLIKTRGQQVTLRCSPKSGHDTVSWYQQALGQGPQFIFQYYEEEERQRGNFPDRFSGHQFPNYSSELNVNALLLGDSALYLCASSTWAGGKWYEQYFGPGTRLTVT.

This clonotype came up many times. This chain uses TRBV11-2 with TRBJ2-5; weak D call: TRBD1 (6 bases). CDR1 is SGHAT and CDR2 is FQNNGV in the germline V gene. Trimming stripped 3 bases from V and 5 bases from J, with 10 bases between. The CDR3 extends over 13 amino acids. CDR3 DNA: TGTGCCAGCAGCTTCAGGGGTGGCGAGACCCAGTACTTC. This gives the protein CASSFRGGETQYF.

This rearrangement joins TRBV11-3 to TRBJ1-2; tentatively, D is TRBD1 (6 bases). The germline CDR1 and CDR2 sequences are SGHNT and YENEEA. The V end lost 2 bases, the J end lost 7 bases, and 11 bases lay between the germline ends. This CDR3 has 13 amino acids. In nucleotides, the CDR3 is TGTGCCAGCAGCTTAAACAGGGAAGCTGGCTACACCTTC. Amino acid sequence: CASSLNREAGYTF.

This clonotype was picked up a small number of times. J is TRBJ2-3 and V is TRBV20-1; 9 positions agree with TRBD2. The J segment lost 3 bases and the V segment lost 6 bases, leaving 4 bases of the junction unmatched. The CDR3 runs to 13 residues. Germline V gene data show CDR1 as DFQATT and CDR2 as SNEGSKA (reference sequence). The CDR3 loop reads CSAGLAMTDTQYF. As DNA, the CDR3 is TGCAGTGCCGGACTAGCGATGACAGATACGCAGTATTTT.

This clonotype was counted ten times or more. The chain is built from TRBV7-9 and TRBJ1-1; D may be TRBD1 (5 bases). The germline V and J ends were trimmed by 1 base and 4 bases, with 10 bases remaining between them. CDR1 SEHNR and CDR2 FQNEAQ come from the germline V gene (reference sequence). The CDR3 totals 14 residues. CDR3 protein: CASSLDRLGTEAFF. CDR3 in DNA: TGTGCCAGCAGCTTAGACAGGCTGGGCACTGAAGCTTTCTTT.

This clonotype was found many times. This chain connects TRBV12-3 or TRBV12-4 to TRBJ2-1, with 12 positions matching TRBD2. This CDR3 region has 14 residues. With V trimmed by 8 bases and J by 9 bases, 8 bases remained unmatched. The DNA for the CDR3 is TGTGCCAGCTGCCTCCTAGCGGGGGGGCGTGAGCAGTTCTTC. Its translation is CASCLLAGGREQFF.

This clonotype was detected only a few times. The gene calls are TRBV29-1 and TRBJ2-2; D unresolved. The CDR3 runs 13 residues. V lost 3 bases and J 5 bases, leaving 10 bases between the germline ends. Germline V gene sequence: CDR1 SQVTM, CDR2 ANQGSEA. Written as DNA, the CDR3 is TGCAGCGTTGAGCTGCAGGTTACCGGGGAGCTGTTTTTT. Its translation: CSVELQVTGELFF.

The table lists this clonotype with a few counts. The chain employs TRBV7-2 and TRBJ2-5; 9 bases line up with TRBD2. The CDR3 consists of 16 residues. With V trimmed by 1 base and J by 2 bases, 5 bases remained unmatched. CDR1 is SGHTA, CDR2 FQGNSA, per germline. In DNA form, the CDR3 reads TGTGCCAGCAGCTTAGGAATAGCGGGAGTTCAAGAGACCCAGTACTTC. It specifies CASSLGIAGVQETQYF.

This clonotype was observed many times. V and J are TRBV7-3 and TRBJ2-3; tentatively, D is TRBD2 (6 bases). CDR3 length equals 15 residues. CDR1 and CDR2 from the germline V gene are SGHTA and FQGTGA. Trimming stripped 2 bases from V and 2 bases from J, with 11 bases between. CDR3 sequence reads: CASSLAGTPTDTQYF. For the CDR3, the DNA is TGTGCCAGCAGCTTAGCTGGGACTCCCACAGATACGCAGTATTTT.

This clonotype was counted at least ten times. J is TRBJ2-1 and V is TRBV12-3 or TRBV12-4, with 11 positions matching TRBD2. V lost 4 bases to trimming and J lost 7 bases; unmatched junction nucleotides: 9. The length of the CDR3 is 16 residues. The CDR3 sequence is CASSSLPSGGTNEQFF. The CDR3 region has the DNA TGTGCCAGCAGTTCCCTGCCTAGCGGGGGGACAAATGAGCAGTTCTTC.

V gene TRBV20-1 combines with J gene TRBJ1-5, with D perhaps matching TRBD1 (5 bases). Germline V gives CDR1 DFQATT, CDR2 SNEGSKA (reference sequence). The CDR3 runs 14 residues. Written as DNA, the CDR3 is TGCAGCGTAAGGGGAGGATCTACCAATCAGCCCCAGCATTTT. It encodes CSVRGGSTNQPQHF.

The rearrangement links TRBV5-1 to TRBJ2-5; D remains unclear. Germline V lookup: CDR1 SGHRS, CDR2 YFSETQ. V dropped 0 bases and J dropped 5 bases, with 11 bases sitting between them. The CDR3 runs 14 residues. Written as DNA, the CDR3 is TGCGCCAGCAGCTTGGTTAGTGGCATGGAGACCCAGTACTTC. Amino acid sequence: CASSLVSGMETQYF.

This clonotype was detected ten times or more. CDR3 protein: CASSSIGAGELFF. Here the CDR3 DNA reads TGCGCCAGCAGCTCTATAGGGGCCGGGGAGCTGTTTTTT. The chain couples TRBV5-1 to TRBJ2-2; D possibly corresponds to TRBD1 (5 bases). The CDR3 loop spans 13 amino acids. CDR1 is SGHRS and CDR2 is YFSETQ in the germline V gene. V was trimmed by 3 bases and J by 6 bases, leaving 9 bases between them.

This clonotype came up many times. The CDR3 DNA follows: TGCAGTGCTTTCAACCGGGCAAAAGGAGCCTACGAGCAGTACTTC. It is translated as CSAFNRAKGAYEQYF. J is TRBJ2-7 and V is TRBV20-1, with no clear D. Trimming removed 5 bases at V and 2 bases at J, with 19 bases between. CDR1 and CDR2 (germline): DFQATT, SNEGSKA (reference sequence). This CDR3 region has 15 residues.

The sample holds many counts of this clonotype. This sequence joins TRBV6-5 and TRBJ2-2, with D unresolved. The CDR3 is 12 residues long. Germline CDR1 MNHEY, CDR2 SVGAGI. Trimming took 6 bases from V and 4 from J, leaving 6 bases between them. The CDR3 protein is CASRRTTGELFF. The CDR3 DNA follows: TGTGCCAGCAGAAGAACCACCGGGGAGCTGTTTTTT.

This clonotype was recorded many times. V is TRBV10-3 and J is TRBJ2-1; 8 bases map to TRBD1. Trimming removed 3 bases from V and 9 bases from J; junction bases left unmatched: 13. This CDR3 contains 16 residues. CDR1 and CDR2 (germline): ENHRY, SYGVKD. Written as DNA, the CDR3 is TGTGCCATCAGTGATGAATCAGGGGGCGGGTCGCCTGAGCAGTTCTTC. Residues: CAISDESGGGSPEQFF.

This clonotype was observed a handful of times. V and J are TRBV7-9 and TRBJ2-5; possible D gene TRBD1, 5 bases. The CDR3 loop spans 14 amino acids. V was shortened by 0 bases and J by 5 bases, with 10 bases between the two germline ends. Germline CDR1 SEHNR, CDR2 FQNEAQ (reference sequence). CDR3: CASSLAIAGETQYF. DNA of the CDR3: TGTGCCAGCAGCTTAGCGATAGCAGGGGAGACCCAGTACTTC.

This clonotype was counted at least ten times. CDR3 in DNA: TGTGCCAGCAGCTCCGACAGGGTCCGGACCCAGTACTTC. It specifies CASSSDRVRTQYF. The V call is TRBV12-3 or TRBV12-4, the J call TRBJ2-5; 7 bases match TRBD1. Germline trimming cut 6 bases from V and 7 bases from J; bases unmatched to any gene: 8. The CDR3 loop spans 13 amino acids.

The DNA for the CDR3 is TGCAGTGCTGCCCAGGGGGGGCTCCAAGAGACCCAGTACTTC. This gives the protein CSAAQGGLQETQYF. The chain employs TRBV20-1 and TRBJ2-5; D tentatively reads TRBD1 or TRBD2 (7 bases each). The germline V gene has CDR1 DFQATT and CDR2 SNEGSKA (reference sequence). Trimming cost V 5 bases and J 1 base, with 14 bases left between them. The CDR3 contains 14 residues.

This clonotype was recorded a few times. CDR3 amino acids: CASSEEGPIGANVLTF. Written as DNA, the CDR3 is TGTGCCAGCAGTGAGGAGGGTCCTATTGGGGCCAACGTCCTGACTTTC. The chain employs TRBV25-1 and TRBJ2-6, with D perhaps matching TRBD2 (6 bases). The CDR3 contains 16 residues. V was pared by 3 bases and J by 3 bases, with 12 bases between. Germline V gene sequence: CDR1 MGHDK, CDR2 SYGVNS.

In its sample, this clonotype was seen many times. V usage is TRBV29-1 and J usage is TRBJ2-3, with D perhaps TRBD2 (6 bases). Germline lookup yields CDR1 SQVTM and CDR2 ANQGSEA. The CDR3 consists of 15 residues. The V end was cut by 3 bases, the J end by 2 bases, with 15 bases between. As DNA, the CDR3 is TGCAGCGTTGAGGATGGCGGGGCAAACACAGATACGCAGTATTTT. Its translation: CSVEDGGANTDTQYF.

This clonotype came up a few times. The chain is built from TRBV27 and TRBJ2-5, with 10 positions matching TRBD2. CDR1 is MNHEY, CDR2 SMNVEV, per germline (reference sequence). The CDR3 spans 16 residues. The junction had 6 bases not matched to a gene; V was cut back by 0 bases and J by 5 bases. The CDR3 coding sequence is TGTGCCAGCAGTTTATCGCTAGCGGGGGAGGCGGAGACCCAGTACTTC. Translation: CASSLSLAGEAETQYF.

This clonotype was seen more than once but under ten times. This rearrangement joins TRBV10-3 to TRBJ2-1; maybe TRBD2 (7 bases). From germline, CDR1 is ENHRY and CDR2 SYGVKD. The CDR3 extends over 12 amino acids. Trimming removed 8 bases from V and 7 bases from J, with 12 bases in between. CDR3 sequence (DNA): TGTGCCATCGGGGGGGCCCCAAATGAGCAGTTCTTC. This translates into CAIGGAPNEQFF.

The chain is built from TRBV2 and TRBJ2-7; maybe TRBD1 (6 bases). V shed 7 bases and J shed 3 bases, with 19 bases lying between them. CDR3 length equals 15 residues. Germline V gene sequence: CDR1 SNHLY, CDR2 FYNNEI. CDR3 bases: TGTGCCAGCACCGAAGGGGGTCAGGGAAGCTACGAGCAGTACGTC. It codes for CASTEGGQGSYEQYV.

At least ten counts were recorded for this clonotype. The chain employs TRBV4-1 and TRBJ2-3, with D perhaps given as TRBD1 or TRBD2 (5 bases each). This CDR3 is 13 amino acids long. The germline V gene encodes CDR1 MGHRA and CDR2 YSYEKL. V dropped 8 bases and J dropped 1 base, with 10 bases sitting between them. Written as DNA, the CDR3 is TGCGCCAGCCGGGGCAGGGGCACAGATACGCAGTATTTT. Translating it yields CASRGRGTDTQYF.

The sample holds many counts of this clonotype. The CDR3 region has the DNA TGTGCCAGCAGAGGAACAGGGGACTCTGGAAACACCATATATTTT. This gives the protein CASRGTGDSGNTIYF. The chain is built from TRBV12-3 or TRBV12-4 and TRBJ1-3, with TRBD1 identical over 7 bases. The CDR3 extends over 15 amino acids. The J segment lost 0 bases and the V segment lost 6 bases, leaving 5 bases of the junction unmatched.